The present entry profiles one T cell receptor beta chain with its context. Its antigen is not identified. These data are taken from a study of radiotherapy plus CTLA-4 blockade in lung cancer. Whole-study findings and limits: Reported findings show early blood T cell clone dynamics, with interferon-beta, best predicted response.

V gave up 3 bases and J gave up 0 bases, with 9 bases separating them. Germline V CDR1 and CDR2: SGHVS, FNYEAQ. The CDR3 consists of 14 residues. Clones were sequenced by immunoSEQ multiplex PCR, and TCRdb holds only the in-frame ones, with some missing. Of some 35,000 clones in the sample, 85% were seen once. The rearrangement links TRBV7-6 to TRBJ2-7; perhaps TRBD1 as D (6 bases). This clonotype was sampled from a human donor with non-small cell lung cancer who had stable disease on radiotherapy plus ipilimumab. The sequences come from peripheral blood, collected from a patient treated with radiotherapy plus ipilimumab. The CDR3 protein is CASSFGQFSYEQYF. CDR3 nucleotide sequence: TGTGCCAGCAGCTTCGGACAGTTCTCCTACGAGCAGTACTTC.